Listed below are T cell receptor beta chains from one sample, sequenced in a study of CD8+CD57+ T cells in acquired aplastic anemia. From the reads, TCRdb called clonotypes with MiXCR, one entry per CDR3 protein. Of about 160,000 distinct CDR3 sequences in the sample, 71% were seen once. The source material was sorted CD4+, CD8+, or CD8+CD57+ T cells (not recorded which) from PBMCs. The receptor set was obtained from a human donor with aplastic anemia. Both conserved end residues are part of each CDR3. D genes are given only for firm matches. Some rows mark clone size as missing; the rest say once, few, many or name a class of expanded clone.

CDR3 DNA: TGCAGTGCTATGGGAAACGAGCAGTACTTC
CDR3 protein: CSAMGNEQYF
J gene: TRBJ2-7
D gene: .
V gene: TRBV20-1
clone size: few

CDR3 DNA: TGTGCCAGCAGCTACCCCGTGGGGGGGCTAGTAAAAGTGGATCAGCCCCAGCATTTT
CDR3 protein: CASSYPVGGLVKVDQPQHF
J gene: TRBJ1-5
D gene: .
V gene: TRBV5-8
clone size: .

CDR3 DNA: TGTGCCAGCAGCCCTGACAGGGAGTCCCAGCCCCAGCATTTT
CDR3 protein: CASSPDRESQPQHF
J gene: TRBJ1-5
D gene: TRBD1
V gene: TRBV6-6
clone size: .

CDR3 DNA: TGCGCCAGCAGTTGGACAGAACAAGACAATGAGCAGTTCTTC
CDR3 protein: CASSWTEQDNEQFF
J gene: TRBJ2-1
D gene: .
V gene: TRBV5-1
clone size: .

CDR3 DNA: TGTGCCATCAGTGAGCGCTACGAGCAGTACTTC
CDR3 protein: CAISERYEQYF
J gene: TRBJ2-7
D gene: .
V gene: TRBV10-3
clone size: few

CDR3 DNA: TGCAGCGTTGAGGAATGGGGGGGTAGGTCAGAACTGTTTTTT
CDR3 protein: CSVEEWGGRSELFF
J gene: TRBJ1-4
D gene: .
V gene: TRBV29-1
clone size: once

CDR3 DNA: TGTGCCAGCACCGACAGGGGTGGCTACACCTTC
CDR3 protein: CASTDRGGYTF
J gene: TRBJ1-2
D gene: TRBD1
V gene: TRBV10-3
clone size: .

CDR3 DNA: TGTGCCAGCAGCTTGGCTGACGGCCACGAGCAGTACTTC
CDR3 protein: CASSLADGHEQYF
J gene: TRBJ2-7
D gene: .
V gene: TRBV19
clone size: .

CDR3 DNA: TGTGCCAGTCTCCGACAGGGCATGAACACTGAAGCTTTCTTT
CDR3 protein: CASLRQGMNTEAFF
J gene: TRBJ1-1
D gene: TRBD1
V gene: TRBV19
clone size: once

CDR3 DNA: TGCGCCAGCAGGGCTTCCGGGACAGGGACCGAGACCCAGTACTTC
CDR3 protein: CASRASGTGTETQYF
J gene: TRBJ2-5
D gene: TRBD1
V gene: TRBV5-1
clone size: .

CDR3 DNA: TGCGCCAGCAGCTTGTTTGGACAGCAAGAGACCCAGTACTTC
CDR3 protein: CASSLFGQQETQYF
J gene: TRBJ2-5
D gene: .
V gene: TRBV5-1
clone size: once

CDR3 DNA: TGTGCCACCAGCAGAGAGGGGGGGCCGCAGGGCTACACCTTC
CDR3 protein: CATSREGGPQGYTF
J gene: TRBJ1-2
D gene: .
V gene: TRBV15
clone size: .

CDR3 DNA: TGCGCCAGCAGCCAAGCTGATGAGACCCAGTACTTC
CDR3 protein: CASSQADETQYF
J gene: TRBJ2-5
D gene: .
V gene: TRBV7-3
clone size: .

CDR3 DNA: TGTGCCAGCAGCCCCCGACTGGCGCCCTACAATGAGCAGTTCTTC
CDR3 protein: CASSPRLAPYNEQFF
J gene: TRBJ2-1
D gene: .
V gene: TRBV7-8
clone size: .

CDR3 DNA: TGTGCCAGCGGCTTATATACAGGCCCAAGCGAGCAGTACTTC
CDR3 protein: CASGLYTGPSEQYF
J gene: TRBJ2-7
D gene: .
V gene: TRBV7-6
clone size: once

CDR3 DNA: TGTGCCAGCAGTGAATATGGGACAGATCTCCAAGAGACCCAGTACTTC
CDR3 protein: CASSEYGTDLQETQYF
J gene: TRBJ2-5
D gene: TRBD1
V gene: TRBV25-1
clone size: .

CDR3 DNA: TGCGCCAGCAGCGGACAGCTAAGCACAGATACGCAGTATTTT
CDR3 protein: CASSGQLSTDTQYF
J gene: TRBJ2-3
D gene: .
V gene: TRBV10-1
clone size: .

CDR3 DNA: TGTGCCAGCAGTGAAGCGGAGGAGGCCGTAGCTTTCTTT
CDR3 protein: CASSEAEEAVAFF
J gene: TRBJ1-1
D gene: .
V gene: TRBV6-1
clone size: many

CDR3 DNA: TGTGCCATCAGTGAGCGGGGAGCAGAGGGCTATGGCTACACCTTC
CDR3 protein: CAISERGAEGYGYTF
J gene: TRBJ1-2
D gene: .
V gene: TRBV10-3
clone size: once

CDR3 DNA: TGTGCCAGCTTAGGTCCAAACTCCTACGAGCAGTACTTC
CDR3 protein: CASLGPNSYEQYF
J gene: TRBJ2-7
D gene: .
V gene: TRBV7-2
clone size: .

CDR3 DNA: TGTGCCAGCAGTGAACTAGCGGGGACTTACACCGGGGAGCTGTTTTTT
CDR3 protein: CASSELAGTYTGELFF
J gene: TRBJ2-2
D gene: TRBD2
V gene: TRBV2
clone size: .

CDR3 DNA: TGTGCCAGCAGTGAAGCACCACGGGACAGGGCTCGGGACGAGCAGTACTTC
CDR3 protein: CASSEAPRDRARDEQYF
J gene: TRBJ2-7
D gene: TRBD1
V gene: TRBV2
clone size: few

CDR3 DNA: TGTGCCAGCAGCGTAGGACAGCTCTATGGCTACACCTTC
CDR3 protein: CASSVGQLYGYTF
J gene: TRBJ1-2
D gene: .
V gene: TRBV9
clone size: .

CDR3 DNA: TGTGCCAGCAGTTACTCAACGGGACAGGCCCCATGGTACTTC
CDR3 protein: CASSYSTGQAPWYF
J gene: TRBJ2-7
D gene: TRBD1
V gene: TRBV6-6
clone size: .

CDR3 DNA: TGTGCCAGCAGTAGCGGGGGGTACACAGATACGCAGTATTTT
CDR3 protein: CASSSGGYTDTQYF
J gene: TRBJ2-3
D gene: TRBD2
V gene: TRBV9
clone size: .

CDR3 DNA: TGTGCCAGCAGTTCACCGCTCGTACAGGGGGCGGAAGAGCAGTACTTC
CDR3 protein: CASSSPLVQGAEEQYF
J gene: TRBJ2-7
D gene: TRBD1
V gene: TRBV12-3/TRBV12-4
clone size: .

CDR3 DNA: TGTGCCAGCACCCCTCTTACAGATACGCAGTATTTT
CDR3 protein: CASTPLTDTQYF
J gene: TRBJ2-3
D gene: .
V gene: TRBV2
clone size: few

CDR3 DNA: TGTGCCAGCAGCTTGGCAGGACAGGGTAGCTATGGCTACACCTTC
CDR3 protein: CASSLAGQGSYGYTF
J gene: TRBJ1-2
D gene: TRBD1
V gene: TRBV5-6
clone size: .

CDR3 DNA: TGTGCTAGTGGTTTGGCCCGAAGTGAAAAACTGTTTTTT
CDR3 protein: CASGLARSEKLFF
J gene: TRBJ1-4
D gene: .
V gene: TRBV12-5
clone size: many

CDR3 DNA: TGTGCCACCAGCAGAGATGGGGGGACTAGATATAGCACAGATACGCAGTATTTT
CDR3 protein: CATSRDGGTRYSTDTQYF
J gene: TRBJ2-3
D gene: TRBD2
V gene: TRBV15
clone size: once

CDR3 DNA: TGTGCCAGCAGCCAGCGGACAGGTCCCACAGATACGCAGTATTTT
CDR3 protein: CASSQRTGPTDTQYF
J gene: TRBJ2-3
D gene: TRBD1
V gene: TRBV5-8
clone size: .

CDR3 DNA: TGTGCCAGCAGCTTGCAAGGGACTAACTATGGCTACACCTTC
CDR3 protein: CASSLQGTNYGYTF
J gene: TRBJ1-2
D gene: .
V gene: TRBV5-4
clone size: .

CDR3 DNA: TGTGCCAGCAGCGTGGGGCAGGGGGATTATGGCTACACCTTC
CDR3 protein: CASSVGQGDYGYTF
J gene: TRBJ1-2
D gene: TRBD1
V gene: TRBV9
clone size: .

CDR3 DNA: TGTGCCAGCAGCCGATCGGACAGTCGGAATTCTGGGGCCAACGTCCTGACTTTC
CDR3 protein: CASSRSDSRNSGANVLTF
J gene: TRBJ2-6
D gene: .
V gene: TRBV7-9
clone size: many

CDR3 DNA: TGCAGCGTCCGAAGGGGAGTGGTCCCCAATGAGCAGTTCTTC
CDR3 protein: CSVRRGVVPNEQFF
J gene: TRBJ2-1
D gene: .
V gene: TRBV29-1
clone size: .

CDR3 DNA: TGTGCCAGCAGTGACTCCTCCACAGGGAACACAGATACGCAGTATTTT
CDR3 protein: CASSDSSTGNTDTQYF
J gene: TRBJ2-3
D gene: .
V gene: TRBV6-4
clone size: few

CDR3 DNA: TGTGCCAGCAGGGAGACTTTGTTGAGTGGACTAGCGAGCTCCTACAATGAGCAGTTCTTC
CDR3 protein: CASRETLLSGLASSYNEQFF
J gene: TRBJ2-1
D gene: TRBD2
V gene: TRBV2
clone size: .

CDR3 DNA: TGTGCCAGCAGCCCCACGCAGGAAGGTTCACCCCTCCACTTT
CDR3 protein: CASSPTQEGSPLHF
J gene: TRBJ1-6
D gene: .
V gene: TRBV7-9
clone size: .

CDR3 DNA: TGCGCCAGTATGGACGTCCAGGGTAGCAACGAGCAGTACTTC
CDR3 protein: CASMDVQGSNEQYF
J gene: TRBJ2-7
D gene: .
V gene: TRBV5-1
clone size: .

CDR3 DNA: TGTGCCAGCAGCTTGGCAGGTGGCTGGGACGAGCAGTACTTC
CDR3 protein: CASSLAGGWDEQYF
J gene: TRBJ2-7
D gene: .
V gene: TRBV5-5
clone size: few

CDR3 DNA: TGTGCCAGCAGCAAAGGGATGGGGACAGCTCAAGAGACCCAGTACTTC
CDR3 protein: CASSKGMGTAQETQYF
J gene: TRBJ2-5
D gene: TRBD1
V gene: TRBV9
clone size: few

CDR3 DNA: TGTGCCATTGGGGGAGGTCCCTACGAGCAGTACTTC
CDR3 protein: CAIGGGPYEQYF
J gene: TRBJ2-7
D gene: .
V gene: TRBV10-3
clone size: once

CDR3 DNA: TGTGCCAGCAGCGGGGACGGCGAGCAGTACTTC
CDR3 protein: CASSGDGEQYF
J gene: TRBJ2-7
D gene: .
V gene: TRBV7-9
clone size: .

CDR3 DNA: TGTGCCAGCAGTTTCGGACAGGGGGAGCTGTTTTTT
CDR3 protein: CASSFGQGELFF
J gene: TRBJ2-2
D gene: .
V gene: TRBV12-3/TRBV12-4
clone size: .

CDR3 DNA: TGTGCCAGCAGCTTCCGGAGCTCCTACAATGAGCAGTTCTTC
CDR3 protein: CASSFRSSYNEQFF
J gene: TRBJ2-1
D gene: .
V gene: TRBV7-2
clone size: .

CDR3 DNA: TGCGCCAGCACCGGACGGCGGATCTCCTACGAGCAGTACTTC
CDR3 protein: CASTGRRISYEQYF
J gene: TRBJ2-7
D gene: .
V gene: TRBV10-2
clone size: few

CDR3 DNA: TGTGCCAGTAGTATTAGGGTGAACACTGAAGCTTTCTTT
CDR3 protein: CASSIRVNTEAFF
J gene: TRBJ1-1
D gene: .
V gene: TRBV19
clone size: .

CDR3 DNA: TGTGCCACGGGGGAGAGCAATCAGCCCCAGCATTTT
CDR3 protein: CATGESNQPQHF
J gene: TRBJ1-5
D gene: .
V gene: TRBV19
clone size: .

CDR3 DNA: TGCGCCAGCAGCTTGGAGGGAGGCGACTACAATGAGCAGTTCTTC
CDR3 protein: CASSLEGGDYNEQFF
J gene: TRBJ2-1
D gene: .
V gene: TRBV5-1
clone size: once

CDR3 DNA: TGCAGTGCTAGATTGGACGTCTACGAGCAGTATTTC
CDR3 protein: CSARLDVYEQYF
J gene: TRBJ2-7
D gene: .
V gene: TRBV20-1
clone size: .

CDR3 DNA: TGTGCCAGCAGTGAAGCTGTTGGCACCTCTGAAAAACTGTTTTTT
CDR3 protein: CASSEAVGTSEKLFF
J gene: TRBJ1-4
D gene: .
V gene: TRBV2
clone size: .